The present TCR beta chain was sequenced within a study of shared clonotypes between healthy human individuals. Profiling relied on immunoSEQ multiplex PCR, and the TCRdb table lists in-frame clones only, not all of them. This sample has roughly 1,500,000 clones, with 98% found just once. CDR1 is MNHEY, CDR2 SVGAGI, per germline. The V gene end was trimmed by 3 bases and the J gene end by 7 bases; junction bases not matched to a gene: 9. The CDR3 length is 15 residues. The sequenced material came from naive CD4+ T cells sorted from blood. Stated subset: CD45RA+ positively selected. The receptor comes from a man younger than 40 in good health. V gene TRBV6-5 combines with J gene TRBJ2-1; 7 bases map to TRBD2. DNA for the CDR3: TGTGCCAGCAGTTATTTGGGCGGGAGTTCAAATGAGCAGTTCTTC. Translation: CASSYLGGSSNEQFF.